The 26 T cell receptor beta chains in this list originate from one sample, sequenced in a study of blood T cell repertoires in COVID-19. The repertoire was sequenced with immunoSEQ multiplex PCR; TCRdb's copy has only in-frame clones and lacks some. The table includes around 100,000 clones, less than 90% detected once. The sequenced material came from peripheral blood. These receptor sequences come from a man at least 80 years old with acute or convalescent COVID-19.

V gene TRBV5-1 combines with J gene TRBJ2-2; 7 bases agree with TRBD1. CDR3 size: 16 residues. Trimming cost V 4 bases and J 1 base; bases outside gene matches: 7. Germline CDR1 and CDR2: SGHRS and YFSETQ. This CDR3 is CASSHRGRGNTGELFF. CDR3 bases: TGCGCCAGCAGCCACAGGGGCCGGGGGAACACCGGGGAGCTGTTTTTT.

The chain uses TRBV6-5 and TRBJ2-3; D is possibly TRBD2 (5 bases). Germline V gives CDR1 MNHEY, CDR2 SVGAGI. The CDR3 contains 13 residues. V lost 5 bases, J lost 1 base, and 7 bases lay in between. The CDR3, as DNA: TGTGCCAGCAGTAACGGGGGCACAGATACGCAGTATTTT. It encodes CASSNGGTDTQYF.

The V gene is TRBV7-2, the J gene TRBJ2-3; D not certain. CDR1 SGHTA and CDR2 FQGNSA come from the germline V gene. This CDR3 has 12 residues. With 3 bases removed from V and 7 bases from J, the gap between germline ends came to 8 bases. Written as DNA, the CDR3 is TGTGCCAGCAGCTTTTCCTCCTATACGCAGTATTTT. Translation gives CASSFSSYTQYF.

The gene calls are TRBV3-1 (or the pseudogene TRBV3-2) and TRBJ1-2; TRBD1 aligns across 7 bases. CDR3 size: 14 residues. The germline V gene encodes CDR1 LGHDT and CDR2 YNNKEL (reference sequence). V trimming: 3 bases; J trimming: 3 bases; junction bases outside the gene matches: 4. This CDR3 reads CASSQATGDYGYTF. The DNA for the CDR3 is TGTGCCAGCAGCCAGGCCACAGGGGACTATGGCTACACCTTC.

J is TRBJ2-2 and V is TRBV19; 8 bases line up with TRBD1. The ends lost 6 bases at V and 4 bases at J; junction bases unmatched: 7. This CDR3 comprises 15 residues. Germline lookup yields CDR1 LNHDA and CDR2 SQIVND (reference sequence). The CDR3 here is CASSQGAILTGELFF. CDR3 sequence (DNA): TGTGCCAGTAGCCAGGGGGCTATTCTCACCGGGGAGCTGTTTTTT.

The J gene is TRBJ2-7, the V gene TRBV27; D is perhaps TRBD2 (5 bases). CDR1 is MNHEY and CDR2 is SMNVEV in the germline V gene (reference sequence). CDR3 length: 13 amino acids. Trimming stripped 5 bases from V and 7 bases from J, with 15 bases between. The CDR3 region is CASSVRQTGEQYF. In DNA form, the CDR3 reads TGTGCCAGCAGTGTGCGCCAAACGGGAGAGCAGTACTTC.

The CDR3: CASSFGETYEQYF. The CDR3 bases are TGCGCCAGCAGCTTTGGAGAGACTTACGAGCAGTACTTC. The gene calls are TRBV5-1 and TRBJ2-7; unclear D gene. Germline CDR1 and CDR2: SGHRS and YFSETQ. The V end was cut by 2 bases, the J end by 4 bases, with 10 bases between. CDR3 length equals 13 residues. Combining the CDR3 with reference TRBV5-1 and TRBJ2-7 gives the whole variable domain KAGVTQTPRYLIKTRGQQVTLSCSPISGHRSVSWYQQTPGQGLQFLFEYFSETQRNKGNFPGRFSGRQFSNSRSEMNVSTLELGDSALYLCASSFGETYEQYFGPGTRLTVT.

The chain joins TRBV11-2 to TRBJ2-7; 9 bases line up with TRBD1. The CDR3 has 14 amino acids. V shed 3 bases and J 6 bases; nucleotides not matched to a gene: 6. Germline-derived CDR1 and CDR2 are SGHAT and FQNNGV. CDR3 in DNA: TGTGCCAGCAGCTTCCCGGGACAGGGACGCGAGCAGTACTTC. This encodes CASSFPGQGREQYF.

The J gene is TRBJ2-5, the V gene TRBV7-9; TRBD1 matches 12 bases. The CDR3 runs to 16 residues. V was pared by 2 bases and J by 4 bases, with 5 bases of the junction left unmatched. CDR1 and CDR2 from the germline V gene are SEHNR and FQNEAQ (reference sequence). CDR3 sequence: CASSLSGTGGRETQYF. CDR3 sequence (DNA): TGTGCCAGCAGCTTAAGCGGGACAGGGGGCCGAGAGACCCAGTACTTC.

J is TRBJ2-1 and V is TRBV19, with 9 bases aligning to TRBD1. V lost 6 bases to trimming and J lost 4 bases; unmatched junction nucleotides: 4. Per germline, CDR1 LNHDA and CDR2 SQIVND (reference sequence). This CDR3 region has 14 residues. This CDR3 reads CASRRQGEYNEQFF. The CDR3 region has the DNA TGTGCCAGTAGACGACAGGGGGAGTACAATGAGCAGTTCTTC.

J is TRBJ1-2 and V is TRBV6-5; D is unresolved. The CDR3 length is 12 residues. Per the germline V gene, CDR1 is MNHEY and CDR2 is SVGAGI. V was shortened by 6 bases and J by 8 bases, with 13 bases between the two germline ends. The CDR3 region is CASSQSEGGYTF. Written as DNA, the CDR3 is TGTGCCAGCAGCCAGTCCGAGGGCGGCTACACCTTC.

The CDR3, as DNA: TGTGCCAGCAGCCTGGGGGGGCGGGGGACTGAAGCTTTCTTT. Translated: CASSLGGRGTEAFF. The chain combines TRBV5-4 with TRBJ1-1; D might be TRBD1 (6 bases). Trimming left V 4 bases short and J 5 bases short, with 15 bases between. CDR1 is SGHNT and CDR2 is YYREEE in the germline V gene (reference sequence). This CDR3 comprises 14 residues.

The chain recombines TRBV28 with TRBJ1-2; 7 bases map to TRBD1. From germline, CDR1 is MDHEN and CDR2 SYDVKM. There are 14 residues in the CDR3. V lost 5 bases to trimming and J lost 4 bases; unmatched junction nucleotides: 7. In DNA, the CDR3 is TGTGCCAGCAGTCGACAGGGAATTGTCTATGGCTACACCTTC. It is translated as CASSRQGIVYGYTF.

The rearrangement joins TRBV30 to TRBJ1-4; TRBD1 aligns across 7 bases. The CDR3 is 14 amino acids. V trimming: 2 bases; J trimming: 7 bases; junction bases outside the gene matches: 7. Germline values: CDR1 GTSNPN, CDR2 SVGIG (reference sequence). The CDR3 bases are TGTGCCTGGAGTTACAAAGGGGGCTTTGAAAAACTGTTTTTT. Translated, it gives CAWSYKGGFEKLFF.

The V call is TRBV7-9, the J call TRBJ2-1, with TRBD2 matching 8 bases. Germline lookup yields CDR1 SEHNR and CDR2 FQNEAQ (reference sequence). V trimming: 5 bases; J trimming: 0 bases; junction bases outside the gene matches: 3. This CDR3 contains 15 residues. CDR3 sequence reads: CASSLSGSSYNEQFF. The CDR3, as DNA: TGTGCCAGCAGCCTAAGCGGGAGCTCCTACAATGAGCAGTTCTTC.

The chain combines TRBV7-9 with TRBJ2-1; 9 bases are a match to TRBD1. This CDR3 region has 15 residues. CDR1 is SEHNR, CDR2 FQNEAQ, per germline (reference sequence). J gave up 5 bases and V 5 bases, and 7 bases lay outside the gene matches. CDR3 DNA: TGTGCCAGCAGCCAGACAGGGGGGGTTCACAATGAGCAGTTCTTC. Its protein is CASSQTGGVHNEQFF.

This clone was counted a few times. The chain has TRBV25-1 and TRBJ2-3; TRBD2 matches 8 bases. Per the germline V gene, CDR1 is MGHDK and CDR2 is SYGVNS. V dropped 5 bases and J dropped 0; count of bases not matched to a gene: 7. The CDR3 loop spans 16 amino acids. The CDR3 DNA reads as TGTGCCAGCAGTTCTGGACTAGCTCTTAGCACAGATACGCAGTATTTT. This gives the protein CASSSGLALSTDTQYF.

This chain uses TRBV5-1 with TRBJ1-1; tentatively, D is TRBD1 (6 bases). The germline CDR1 and CDR2 sequences are SGHRS and YFSETQ. The CDR3 has 13 residues. The germline V and J ends were trimmed by 3 bases and 1 base, with 7 bases remaining between them. The CDR3 sequence is CASSSQGNTEAFF. As DNA, the CDR3 is TGCGCCAGCAGCTCACAGGGGAACACTGAAGCTTTCTTT.

J is TRBJ1-5 and V is TRBV6-2 or TRBV6-3; 7 bases map to TRBD1. V lost 5 bases, J lost 3 bases, and 4 bases stayed unmatched. Germline V CDR1 and CDR2: MNHEY, SVGEGT. The CDR3 is 14 amino acids. The CDR3, as DNA: TGTGCCAGCAGTCTACAGGGGTACAATCAGCCCCAGCATTTT. It codes for CASSLQGYNQPQHF.

This sequence joins TRBV19 and TRBJ1-1; D unresolved. The ends were cut back, 4 bases at V and 1 base at J, with 10 bases in the middle. Germline CDR1 LNHDA, CDR2 SQIVND (reference sequence). The CDR3 extends over 14 amino acids. CDR3 nucleotide sequence: TGTGCCAGTAGTAGCCGGTCCGAGAACACTGAAGCTTTCTTT. Amino acids: CASSSRSENTEAFF. Looking up the rest from reference TRBV19 and TRBJ1-1 gives the full variable domain: DGGITQSPKYLFRKEGQNVTLSCEQNLNHDAMYWYRQDPGQGLRLIYYSQIVNDFQKGDIAEGYSVSREKKESFPLTVTSAQKNPTAFYLCASSSRSENTEAFFGQGTRLTVV.

The J gene is TRBJ1-1, the V gene TRBV3-1 (or the pseudogene TRBV3-2); D is possibly TRBD1 (5 bases). The germline gives CDR1 LGHDT, CDR2 YNNKEL (reference sequence). V was shortened by 0 bases and J by 4 bases, with 9 bases between the two germline ends. CDR3 length equals 14 residues. CDR3: CASSQDPGGTEAFF. CDR3 nucleotides: TGTGCCAGCAGCCAAGATCCGGGGGGCACTGAAGCTTTCTTT.

This chain connects TRBV5-4 to TRBJ2-1; TRBD2 agrees at 13 bases. Germline CDR1 and CDR2: SGHNT and YYREEE (reference sequence). J was trimmed by 7 bases and V by 4 bases; bases with no gene match: 14. This CDR3 region has 18 residues. Here the CDR3 DNA reads TGTGCCAGCAGCATGGGACTAGCGGGAACATCTGCCTGGAATGAGCAGTTCTTC. This encodes CASSMGLAGTSAWNEQFF. The variable domain in full, with the rest retrieved from reference TRBV5-4 and TRBJ2-1, is ETGVTQSPTHLIKTRGQQVTLRCSSQSGHNTVSWYQQALGQGPQFIFQYYREEENGRGNFPPRFSGLQFPNYSSELNVNALELDDSALYLCASSMGLAGTSAWNEQFFGPGTRLTVL.

This clone was seen only once. The chain links TRBV30 to TRBJ1-4, with TRBD1 identical over 8 bases. J gave up 7 bases and V 0 bases, and 7 bases lay outside the gene matches. The germline V gene has CDR1 GTSNPN and CDR2 SVGIG (reference sequence). The CDR3 runs to 15 residues. CDR3 loop: CAWSVRSGGGEKLFF. The CDR3, as DNA: TGTGCCTGGAGTGTACGGTCAGGGGGCGGTGAAAAACTGTTTTTT.

The chain is built from TRBV4-1 and TRBJ1-2; the D is unclear. CDR1 and CDR2 (germline): MGHRA, YSYEKL. The CDR3 is 16 residues long. V gave up 4 bases and J gave up 2 bases, with 17 bases separating them. DNA of the CDR3: TGCGCCAGCAGCCGACAAGGTGGTCAGACCAACTATGGCTACACCTTC. Residues: CASSRQGGQTNYGYTF.

The chain recombines TRBV5-1 with TRBJ2-5; possible D gene TRBD1, 7 bases. The CDR3 length is 15 residues. V lost 3 bases and J 4 bases, leaving 16 bases between the germline ends. Looked up from germline, CDR1 is SGHRS and CDR2 is YFSETQ. CDR3 nucleotide sequence: TGCGCCAGCAGCTCCCAGACAGGGCGGGGAGAGACCCAGTACTTC. Protein sequence: CASSSQTGRGETQYF.

V usage is TRBV21-1 and J usage is TRBJ2-5; the D segment call TRBD1 is taken from the table without a DNA check. TRBV21-1 is a documented pseudogene. The CDR3 covers 15 residues. CDR3 bases: TGTGCCAGCAGCAAAGCGCGCCAGGTGGGAGAGACCCAGTACTTC. Its protein product is CASSKARQVGETQYF.